Each of the 25 T cell receptor beta chains below was sequenced from the same sample in a study of blood T cell repertoires in COVID-19. Measured with immunoSEQ multiplex PCR; TCRdb has only the in-frame clones, and not every one. The table includes 120,000 to 150,000 clones, roughly four fifths detected once. The sequencing input was peripheral blood. The receptors originated from a man older than 75 with acute or convalescent COVID-19.

The V and J genes are TRBV3-1 (or the pseudogene TRBV3-2) and TRBJ2-3, with D perhaps TRBD1 (6 bases). CDR1 is LGHDT and CDR2 is YNNKEL in the germline V gene (reference sequence). The germline V and J ends were trimmed by 4 bases and 2 bases, with 10 bases remaining between them. The CDR3 runs to 14 residues. The CDR3 region has the DNA TGTGCCAGCAGCCGAGGGACAATCACAGATACGCAGTATTTT. This codes for CASSRGTITDTQYF.

This chain links TRBV6-5 with TRBJ1-2, with a weak D call TRBD1 (6 bases). The CDR3 sequence is 14 residues long. CDR1 and CDR2 (germline): MNHEY, SVGAGI. V was cut by 2 bases and J by 3 bases, with 10 bases left in between. DNA for the CDR3: TGTGCCAGCAGTTACGGGGGCGGTTACTATGGCTACACCTTC. Amino acid sequence: CASSYGGGYYGYTF.

This clone was counted once. V gene TRBV5-1 combines with J gene TRBJ2-3, with D tentatively TRBD1 (6 bases). The V gene's germline CDR1 is SGHRS and CDR2 YFSETQ. This CDR3 is 16 amino acids long. V shed 0 bases and J shed 1 base, with 12 bases lying between them. In DNA, the CDR3 is TGCGCCAGCAGCTTGGGGGGGCGCGGAGGCACAGATACGCAGTATTTT. Translated: CASSLGGRGGTDTQYF. The full variable domain, rest sourced from reference TRBV5-1 and TRBJ2-3, is KAGVTQTPRYLIKTRGQQVTLSCSPISGHRSVSWYQQTPGQGLQFLFEYFSETQRNKGNFPGRFSGRQFSNSRSEMNVSTLELGDSALYLCASSLGGRGGTDTQYFGPGTRLTVL.

This clone was detected ten times or more. This chain uses TRBV6-5 with TRBJ1-2; D is perhaps TRBD1 (5 bases). This CDR3 has 14 residues. Germline loops: CDR1 MNHEY, CDR2 SVGAGI. Trimming cost V 3 bases and J 4 bases, with 12 bases left between them. CDR3 amino acids: CASSYGGGGYGYTF. The CDR3 DNA reads TGTGCCAGCAGTTATGGGGGGGGTGGCTATGGCTACACCTTC.

CDR3 in amino acids: CASEPGTGGLNEQFF. The CDR3 DNA reads as TGTGCTAGTGAGCCCGGGACAGGGGGCTTGAATGAGCAGTTCTTC. The chain links TRBV12-5 to TRBJ2-1; TRBD1 matches 12 bases. This CDR3 is built from 15 residues. V was clipped by 7 bases and J by 7 bases; unmatched bases: 8. Looked up from germline, CDR1 is LGHNT and CDR2 is FRNRAP.

This chain uses TRBV7-8 with TRBJ2-3; 8 nucleotides match TRBD2. CDR3 size: 17 residues. V dropped 5 bases and J dropped 0; count of bases not matched to a gene: 10. Looked up from germline, CDR1 is SGHVS and CDR2 is FQNEAQ. CDR3 residues: CASSLRTSKISTDTQYF. As DNA, the CDR3 is TGTGCCAGCAGCCTCAGGACTAGCAAGATTAGCACAGATACGCAGTATTTT.

The chain carries TRBV7-2 and TRBJ2-2, with a possible D match to TRBD1 (5 bases). Germline CDR1 is SGHTA and CDR2 is FQGNSA. Trimming cost V 2 bases and J 7 bases, with 11 bases left between them. This CDR3 comprises 14 residues. The CDR3 coding sequence is TGTGCCAGCAGCTTAAGGACAAGCAGCGGGGAGCTGTTTTTT. Translation: CASSLRTSSGELFF.

The CDR3 nucleotides read TGCGCCAGCAGCTTTGTTCCGGGTTCGGGCACTGAAGCTTTCTTT. Translated, it gives CASSFVPGSGTEAFF. The chain recombines TRBV5-1 with TRBJ1-1; D is ambiguous. From germline, CDR1 is SGHRS and CDR2 YFSETQ. This CDR3 comprises 15 residues. Trimming removed 2 bases at V and 4 bases at J, with 15 bases between.

This clone appeared once. The genes are TRBV11-2 and TRBJ1-6, with D uncertain. Trimming removed 5 bases at V and 0 bases at J, with 11 bases between. Germline CDR1 SGHAT, CDR2 FQNNGV. The length of the CDR3 is 16 residues. The CDR3 spells CASSRTPSSYNSPLHF. For the CDR3, the DNA is TGTGCCAGCAGCCGTACCCCGAGCTCCTATAATTCACCCCTCCACTTT.

The chain carries TRBV11-2 and TRBJ2-3; D unclear. Germline-derived CDR1 and CDR2 are SGHAT and FQNNGV. V lost 0 bases to trimming and J lost 6 bases, with 4 bases between them. CDR3 size: 12 residues. CDR3 coding DNA: TGTGCCAGCAGCTTAGATATGGATACGCAGTATTTT. Residues: CASSLDMDTQYF.

The V gene is TRBV5-1, the J gene TRBJ2-4, with a possible D match to TRBD2 (7 bases). CDR3 length: 15 amino acids. Trimming took 4 bases from V and 3 from J, leaving 14 bases between them. The germline gives CDR1 SGHRS, CDR2 YFSETQ. The CDR3 spells CASSLGGPDKNIQYF. DNA for the CDR3: TGCGCCAGCAGCCTGGGGGGGCCCGACAAAAACATTCAGTACTTC.

The chain carries TRBV7-8 and TRBJ1-1, with unresolved D. Germline CDR1 SGHVS, CDR2 FQNEAQ. V dropped 5 bases and J dropped 1 base, with 14 bases sitting between them. CDR3 length: 15 amino acids. The CDR3 region has the DNA TGTGCCAGCAGCCCCAGAGGAGTCCGGAACACTGAAGCTTTCTTT. The encoded protein is CASSPRGVRNTEAFF.

The chain combines TRBV6-6 with TRBJ1-5; D is undetermined. The CDR3 is made up of 13 amino acids. CDR1 and CDR2 (germline): MNHNY, SVGAGI (reference sequence). The ends were cut back, 3 bases at V and 7 bases at J, with 10 bases in the middle. CDR3 DNA sequence: TGTGCCAGCAGTTATTACAGCCACCAGCCCCAGCATTTT. Translating it yields CASSYYSHQPQHF.

The J gene is TRBJ2-2, the V gene TRBV5-1; D possibly corresponds to TRBD1 (6 bases). Deletions cut 1 base from V and 3 bases from J, with 16 bases between. Germline loops: CDR1 SGHRS, CDR2 YFSETQ. The CDR3 runs to 17 residues. Here the CDR3 DNA reads TGCGCCAGCAGCTTGAATGTCAGGGGCATGGACACCGGGGAGCTGTTTTTT. Translation: CASSLNVRGMDTGELFF.

The rearrangement links TRBV29-1 to TRBJ2-7; 9 nucleotides align to TRBD1. The ends lost 0 bases at V and 3 bases at J; junction bases unmatched: 6. The germline V gene encodes CDR1 SQVTM and CDR2 ANQGSEA. The CDR3 totals 15 residues. The CDR3 is CSVEDRTGADYEQYF. CDR3 nucleotides: TGCAGCGTTGAAGATCGGACAGGGGCTGACTACGAGCAGTACTTC.

The J gene is TRBJ2-1, the V gene TRBV7-6; 9 bases align to TRBD2. Germline V gene sequence: CDR1 SGHVS, CDR2 FNYEAQ. J gave up 7 bases and V 0 bases, and 4 bases lay outside the gene matches. There are 15 residues in the CDR3. CDR3 sequence: CASSLAAGGLNEQFF. DNA of the CDR3: TGTGCCAGCAGCTTAGCTGCGGGGGGGCTTAATGAGCAGTTCTTC.

The chain uses TRBV30 and TRBJ1-4; the D is unclear. Germline loops: CDR1 GTSNPN, CDR2 SVGIG (reference sequence). CDR3 length equals 13 residues. Deletions cut 0 bases from V and 4 bases from J, with 6 bases between. The CDR3 sequence is CAWSVPFNEKLFF. The CDR3 nucleotides read TGTGCCTGGAGTGTTCCATTTAATGAAAAACTGTTTTTT.

The chain uses TRBV10-3 and TRBJ2-1; D may be TRBD1 (5 bases). The CDR3 extends over 11 amino acids. Trimming pared 10 bases from V and 10 bases from J, leaving 14 bases between. In germline, CDR1 is ENHRY, CDR2 SYGVKD. This CDR3 is CATRGQAEQFF. CDR3 nucleotide sequence: TGTGCCACCCGAGGACAAGCAGAGCAGTTCTTC.

The gene calls are TRBV6-2 or TRBV6-3 and TRBJ2-5; D perhaps matches TRBD2 (6 bases). The CDR3 extends over 14 amino acids. The V gene lost 6 bases and the J gene lost 5 bases, with 16 bases spanning the gap. Germline assignment: CDR1 MNHEY and CDR2 SVGEGT. The CDR3 coding sequence is TGTGCCAGCAGCATGTGGAGGGTCTACGAGACCCAGTACTTC. This sequence encodes CASSMWRVYETQYF.

The rearrangement uses TRBV7-3 and TRBJ1-1; possibly TRBD1 for D (6 bases). This CDR3 is 13 amino acids long. V was shortened by 6 bases and J by 1 base, with 9 bases between the two germline ends. CDR1 SGHTA and CDR2 FQGTGA come from the germline V gene. The CDR3 region has the DNA TGTGCCAGCAGTCTGGACAGGAACACTGAAGCTTTCTTT. It encodes CASSLDRNTEAFF.

This clone was observed a few times. The CDR3 here is CASSLGGIQNGYTF. The CDR3 region has the DNA TGCGCCAGCAGCTTGGGCGGGATTCAGAATGGCTACACCTTC. The chain links TRBV5-1 to TRBJ1-2; D uncertain. Germline CDR1 and CDR2: SGHRS and YFSETQ. The V end was cut by 0 bases, the J end by 6 bases, with 12 bases between. The CDR3 runs to 14 residues.

This chain links TRBV6-2 or TRBV6-3 with TRBJ1-6; 9 positions match TRBD1. This CDR3 contains 15 residues. The V segment lost 2 bases and the J segment 7 bases; nucleotides outside the gene matches: 3. The germline CDR1 and CDR2 sequences are MNHEY and SVGEGT. This CDR3 reads CASSYLDRGNSPLHF. In nucleotides, the CDR3 is TGTGCCAGCAGTTACCTCGACAGGGGGAATTCACCCCTCCACTTT.

The V call is TRBV18, the J call TRBJ1-5, with 7 bases fitting TRBD1. The V and J ends lost 5 bases and 5 bases, in that order; junction bases with no gene match: 9. The CDR3 spans 15 residues. Germline values: CDR1 KGHSH, CDR2 LQKENI. CDR3 nucleotides: TGTGCCAGCTCAAGATCCGAAGGGGGCGATCAGCCCCAGCATTTT. Encoded protein: CASSRSEGGDQPQHF.

The chain couples TRBV7-3 to TRBJ2-5; 7 bases fit TRBD2. Germline CDR1 SGHTA, CDR2 FQGTGA. The CDR3 contains 14 residues. After removal of 4 bases from V and 7 bases from J, the junction contained 9 bases not matched to a gene. CDR3 sequence (DNA): TGTGCCAGCAGCTCTATCGGGCCGGGAGGGACCCAGTACTTC. As protein: CASSSIGPGGTQYF.

This chain joins TRBV18 and TRBJ1-2, with D uncertain. From germline, CDR1 is KGHSH and CDR2 LQKENI. Deletions cut 3 bases from V and 4 bases from J, with 15 bases between. The CDR3 consists of 15 residues. CDR3 sequence (DNA): TGTGCCAGCTCACCCGGGATGGCCCTCGGCTATGGCTACACCTTC. Protein product: CASSPGMALGYGYTF.